The entry below describes one T cell receptor beta chain. Its antigen remains unidentified. This sample is part of a study of circulating and synovial CD4+ cells in juvenile arthritis. Study conclusions and caveats: Some such blood samples were as oligoclonal as synovium.

This table comes from immunoSEQ multiplex PCR, and its TCRdb copy is limited to in-frame clones, with some not included. The table shows approximately 31,000 clones, with roughly 96% occurring only once. The germline gives CDR1 SGHAT, CDR2 FQNNGV. V was clipped by 2 bases and J by 2 bases; unmatched bases: 0. The CDR3 length is 15 residues. The source is a human donor with juvenile idiopathic arthritis. V usage is TRBV11-2 and J usage is TRBJ2-1, with 10 bases lining up with TRBD2. Sequencing was performed on CD4+ T cells from blood. CDR3 DNA sequence: TGTGCCAGCAGCTTAAGCGGGAGGGCCTACAATGAGCAGTTCTTC. Translating gives CASSLSGRAYNEQFF.